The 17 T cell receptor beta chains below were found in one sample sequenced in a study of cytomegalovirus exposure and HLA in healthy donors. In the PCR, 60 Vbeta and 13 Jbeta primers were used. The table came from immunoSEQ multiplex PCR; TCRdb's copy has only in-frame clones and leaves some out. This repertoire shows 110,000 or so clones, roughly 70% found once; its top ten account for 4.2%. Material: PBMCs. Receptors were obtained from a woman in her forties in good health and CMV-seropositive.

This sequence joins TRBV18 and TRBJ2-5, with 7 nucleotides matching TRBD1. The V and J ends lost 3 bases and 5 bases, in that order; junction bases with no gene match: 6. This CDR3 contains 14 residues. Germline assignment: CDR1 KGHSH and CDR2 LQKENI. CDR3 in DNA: TGTGCCAGCTCACCTGGGACAGTGGGGGAGACCCAGTACTTC. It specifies CASSPGTVGETQYF. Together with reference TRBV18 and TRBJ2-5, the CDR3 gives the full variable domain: NAGVMQNPRHLVRRRGQEARLRCSPMKGHSHVYWYRQLPEEGLKFMVYLQKENIIDESGMPKERFSAEFPKEGPSILRIQQVVRGDSAAYFCASSPGTVGETQYFGPGTRLLVL.

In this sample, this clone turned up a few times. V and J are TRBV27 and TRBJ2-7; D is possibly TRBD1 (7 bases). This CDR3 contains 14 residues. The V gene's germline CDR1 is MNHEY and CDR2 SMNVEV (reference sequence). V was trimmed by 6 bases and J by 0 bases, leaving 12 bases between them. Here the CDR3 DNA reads TGTGCCAGCAGCAGGGGGGAGAGCTCCTACGAGCAGTACTTC. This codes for CASSRGESSYEQYF.

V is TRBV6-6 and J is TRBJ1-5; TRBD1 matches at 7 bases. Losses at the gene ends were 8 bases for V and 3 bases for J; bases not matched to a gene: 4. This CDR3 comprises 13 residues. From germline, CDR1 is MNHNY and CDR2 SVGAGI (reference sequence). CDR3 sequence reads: CASCDRVNQPQHF. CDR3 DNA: TGTGCCAGCTGTGACAGGGTCAATCAGCCCCAGCATTTT.

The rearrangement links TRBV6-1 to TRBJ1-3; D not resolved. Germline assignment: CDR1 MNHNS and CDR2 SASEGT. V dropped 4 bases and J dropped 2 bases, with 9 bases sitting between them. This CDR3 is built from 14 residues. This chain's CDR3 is CASSARQTGNTIYF. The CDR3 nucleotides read TGTGCCAGCAGTGCGAGGCAGACTGGAAACACCATATATTTT.

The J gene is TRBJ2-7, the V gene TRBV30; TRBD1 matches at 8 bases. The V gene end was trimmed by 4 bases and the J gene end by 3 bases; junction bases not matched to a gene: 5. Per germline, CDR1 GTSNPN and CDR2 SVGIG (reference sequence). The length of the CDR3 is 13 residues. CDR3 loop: CAWILTGGYEQYF. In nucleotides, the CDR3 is TGTGCCTGGATTTTAACAGGGGGCTACGAGCAGTACTTC.

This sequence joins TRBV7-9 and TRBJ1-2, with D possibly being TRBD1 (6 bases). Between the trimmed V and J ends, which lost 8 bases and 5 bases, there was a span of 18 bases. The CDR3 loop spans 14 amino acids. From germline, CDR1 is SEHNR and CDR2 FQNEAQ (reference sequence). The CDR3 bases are TGTGCCAGCCCTACCTCGGGGCAGGGGTATGGCTACACCTTC. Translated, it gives CASPTSGQGYGYTF. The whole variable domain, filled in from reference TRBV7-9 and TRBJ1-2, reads DTGVSQNPRHKITKRGQNVTFRCDPISEHNRLYWYRQTLGQGPEFLTYFQNEAQLEKSRLLSDRFSAERPKGSFSTLEIQRTEQGDSAMYLCASPTSGQGYGYTFGSGTRLTVV.

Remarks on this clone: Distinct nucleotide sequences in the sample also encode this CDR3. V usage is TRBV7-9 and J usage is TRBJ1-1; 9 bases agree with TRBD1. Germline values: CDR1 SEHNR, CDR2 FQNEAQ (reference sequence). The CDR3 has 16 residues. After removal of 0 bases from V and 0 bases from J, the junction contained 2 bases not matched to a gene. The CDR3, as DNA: TGTGCCAGCAGCTTAGCAGGGACAGGGATGAACACTGAAGCTTTCTTT. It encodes CASSLAGTGMNTEAFF. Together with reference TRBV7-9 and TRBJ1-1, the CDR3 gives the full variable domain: DTGVSQNPRHKITKRGQNVTFRCDPISEHNRLYWYRQTLGQGPEFLTYFQNEAQLEKSRLLSDRFSAERPKGSFSTLEIQRTEQGDSAMYLCASSLAGTGMNTEAFFGQGTRLTVV.

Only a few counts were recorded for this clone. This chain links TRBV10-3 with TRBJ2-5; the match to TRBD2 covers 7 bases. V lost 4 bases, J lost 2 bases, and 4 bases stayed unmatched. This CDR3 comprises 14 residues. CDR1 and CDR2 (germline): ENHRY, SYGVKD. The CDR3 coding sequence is TGTGCCATCAGTGCGGGGGGACGGCAAGAGACCCAGTACTTC. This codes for CAISAGGRQETQYF.

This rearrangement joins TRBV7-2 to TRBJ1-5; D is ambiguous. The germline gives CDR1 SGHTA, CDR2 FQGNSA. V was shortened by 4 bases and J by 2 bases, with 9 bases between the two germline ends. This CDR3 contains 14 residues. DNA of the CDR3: TGTGCCAGCAGCTCGACTATGGGCAATCAGCCCCAGCATTTT. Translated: CASSSTMGNQPQHF.

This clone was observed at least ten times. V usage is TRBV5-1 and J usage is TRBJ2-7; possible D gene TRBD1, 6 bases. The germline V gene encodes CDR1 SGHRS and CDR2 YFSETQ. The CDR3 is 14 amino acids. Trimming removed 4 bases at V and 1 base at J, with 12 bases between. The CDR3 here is CASSPPGHSYEQYF. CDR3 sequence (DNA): TGCGCCAGCAGCCCCCCGGGACATTCCTACGAGCAGTACTTC.

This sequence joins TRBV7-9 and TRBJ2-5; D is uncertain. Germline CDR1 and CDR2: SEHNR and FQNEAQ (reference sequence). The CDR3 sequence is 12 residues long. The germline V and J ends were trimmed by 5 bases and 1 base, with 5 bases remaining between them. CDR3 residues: CASSPSQETQYF. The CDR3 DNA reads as TGTGCCAGCAGCCCTAGCCAAGAGACCCAGTACTTC.

This CDR3 reads CASSPIQAAKNIQYF. Written as DNA, the CDR3 is TGTGCCAGCTCACCGATCCAGGCAGCCAAAAACATTCAGTACTTC. V usage is TRBV18 and J usage is TRBJ2-4; D gene uncertain. V was pared by 3 bases and J by 0 bases, with 9 bases between. The CDR3 is 15 amino acids. The germline V gene has CDR1 KGHSH and CDR2 LQKENI.

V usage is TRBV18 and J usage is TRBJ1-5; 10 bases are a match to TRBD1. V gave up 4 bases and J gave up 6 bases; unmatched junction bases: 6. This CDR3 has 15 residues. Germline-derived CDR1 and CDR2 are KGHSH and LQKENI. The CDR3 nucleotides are TGTGCCAGCTCACTGACAGGGGGCGCGGGTCAGCCCCAGCATTTT. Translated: CASSLTGGAGQPQHF.

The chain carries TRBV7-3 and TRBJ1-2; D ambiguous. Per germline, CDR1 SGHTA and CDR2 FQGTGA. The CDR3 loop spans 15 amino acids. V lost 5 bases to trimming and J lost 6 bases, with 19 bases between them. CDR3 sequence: CASSQPGGREDGYTF. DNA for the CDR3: TGTGCCAGCAGCCAGCCGGGAGGCCGTGAGGATGGCTACACCTTC.

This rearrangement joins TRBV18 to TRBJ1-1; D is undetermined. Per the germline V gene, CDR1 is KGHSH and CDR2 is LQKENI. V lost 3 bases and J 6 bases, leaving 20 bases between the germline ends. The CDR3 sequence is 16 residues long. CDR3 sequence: CASSPDHGGKGSEAFF. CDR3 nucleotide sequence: TGTGCCAGCTCACCGGACCACGGAGGAAAGGGCTCTGAAGCTTTCTTT.

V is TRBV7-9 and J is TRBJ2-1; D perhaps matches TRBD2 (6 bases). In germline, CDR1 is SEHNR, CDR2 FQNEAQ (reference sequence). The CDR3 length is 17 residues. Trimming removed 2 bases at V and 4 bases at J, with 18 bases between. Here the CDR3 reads CASSLTGAGPVYNEQFF. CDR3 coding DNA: TGTGCCAGCAGCTTAACGGGTGCGGGGCCCGTATACAATGAGCAGTTCTTC.

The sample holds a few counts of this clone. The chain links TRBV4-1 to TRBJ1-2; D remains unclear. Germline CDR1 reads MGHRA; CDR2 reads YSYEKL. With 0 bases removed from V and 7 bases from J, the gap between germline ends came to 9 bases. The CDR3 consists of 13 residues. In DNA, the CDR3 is TGCGCCAGCAGCCAAGATTTGCAGTCTGGCTACACCTTC. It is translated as CASSQDLQSGYTF.